Below, 31 T cell receptor beta chains from the same sample are listed, as sequenced in a study of shared clonotypes between healthy human individuals. The assay was immunoSEQ multiplex PCR, and TCRdb's table has in-frame clones only and misses some. The repertoire holds 2,500,000 or so clones, with 90% to 95% as singletons. The sequenced sample consisted of naive CD4+ T cells from PBMCs. Stated subset: CD45RA+ positively selected. These receptors were collected from a man aged 18 to 29 in good health. Some clones in this sample may be carry-over from other donors' samples.

This clone has only one observation. Other DNA sequences in the sample encode the same CDR3. This chain joins TRBV28 and TRBJ1-4; D might be TRBD1 (6 bases). V was clipped by 6 bases and J by 5 bases, with 13 bases between them. This CDR3 has 14 amino acids. CDR1 is MDHEN, CDR2 SYDVKM, per germline. CDR3 sequence reads: CASSPGGANEKLFF. CDR3 nucleotide sequence: TGTGCCAGCAGCCCGGGGGGGGCAAATGAAAAACTGTTTTTT.

CDR3 sequence reads: CASSPWGGNEQYF. CDR3 DNA sequence: TGTGCCAGCAGCCCTTGGGGGGGAAACGAGCAGTACTTC. The chain links TRBV7-2 to TRBJ2-7; TRBD2 matches 7 bases. Germline V CDR1 and CDR2: SGHTA, FQGNSA. CDR3 size: 13 residues. The trim removed 5 bases at V and 5 bases at J, leaving 6 bases unmatched. The whole variable domain, filled in from reference TRBV7-2 and TRBJ2-7, reads GAGVSQSPSNKVTEKGKDVELRCDPISGHTALYWYRQSLGQGLEFLIYFQGNSAPDKSGLPSDRFSAERTGGSVSTLTIQRTQQEDSAVYLCASSPWGGNEQYFGPGTRLTVT.

The J gene is TRBJ2-3, the V gene TRBV28; no clear D. CDR3 length equals 14 residues. Germline lookup yields CDR1 MDHEN and CDR2 SYDVKM. With 8 bases removed from V and 6 bases from J, the gap between germline ends came to 18 bases. In nucleotides, the CDR3 is TGTGCCAGCGGGTTGCCCCGGTCTCTGGATACGCAGTATTTT. Its protein product is CASGLPRSLDTQYF.

This clone was seen just once. The chain is built from TRBV6-6 and TRBJ2-1, with D possibly matching TRBD2 (6 bases). Germline CDR1 is MNHNY and CDR2 is SVGAGI (reference sequence). The CDR3 covers 15 residues. Trimming removed 8 bases from V and 0 bases from J, with 14 bases in between. The CDR3 DNA reads TGTGCCAGCCAAACGGGGGAGAGCTCCTACAATGAGCAGTTCTTC. Its protein is CASQTGESSYNEQFF.

There are a few counts of this clone. The V gene is TRBV28, the J gene TRBJ1-4; 7 bases align to TRBD1. The CDR3 runs 14 residues. Germline V CDR1 and CDR2: MDHEN, SYDVKM. Trimming cost V 6 bases and J 1 base; bases outside gene matches: 2. In DNA, the CDR3 is TGTGCCAGCAGAAACAGGGGAACTAATGAAAAACTGTTTTTT. It translates to CASRNRGTNEKLFF.

The chain combines TRBV5-4 with TRBJ2-1; possible D gene TRBD1, 6 bases. Germline V gene sequence: CDR1 SGHNT, CDR2 YYREEE (reference sequence). V was shortened by 1 base and J by 5 bases, with 13 bases between the two germline ends. CDR3 size: 15 residues. CDR3 sequence: CASSLPGTLNNEQFF. Written as DNA, the CDR3 is TGTGCCAGCAGCTTGCCTGGGACATTAAACAATGAGCAGTTCTTC. Complete variable domain (other parts from reference TRBV5-4 and TRBJ2-1): ETGVTQSPTHLIKTRGQQVTLRCSSQSGHNTVSWYQQALGQGPQFIFQYYREEENGRGNFPPRFSGLQFPNYSSELNVNALELDDSALYLCASSLPGTLNNEQFFGPGTRLTVL.

The chain joins TRBV28 to TRBJ2-7, with D unclear. The V gene's germline CDR1 is MDHEN and CDR2 SYDVKM. The V gene lost 7 bases and the J gene lost 5 bases, with 15 bases spanning the gap. The CDR3 is 13 residues long. The CDR3 region has the DNA TGTGCCAGCAACGATCGCCGGACGAACGAGCAGTACTTC. Translating gives CASNDRRTNEQYF.

The chain joins TRBV28 to TRBJ2-1; 10 bases fit TRBD2. Germline CDR1 reads MDHEN; CDR2 reads SYDVKM. Losses at the gene ends were 6 bases for V and 7 bases for J; bases not matched to a gene: 9. The CDR3 is made up of 15 amino acids. CDR3 nucleotide sequence: TGTGCCAGCAGAAGGATAGCGGGAGGCAGGAATGAGCAGTTCTTC. Translation gives CASRRIAGGRNEQFF.

This chain uses TRBV5-1 with TRBJ2-3; tentative D call: TRBD1 (6 bases). CDR3 length: 16 residues. The germline V gene has CDR1 SGHRS and CDR2 YFSETQ. V was shortened by 3 bases and J by 1 base, with 15 bases between the two germline ends. The CDR3 sequence is CASSSGTGPGTDTQYF. The DNA of the CDR3 is TGCGCCAGCAGCTCGGGAACAGGGCCCGGCACAGATACGCAGTATTTT.

The chain is built from TRBV7-2 and TRBJ2-7; possibly TRBD1 for D (9 bases). Trimming removed 4 bases from V and 3 bases from J, with 16 bases in between. The CDR3 has 15 residues. Germline lookup yields CDR1 SGHTA and CDR2 FQGNSA. The CDR3 reads CASSWGTGTSYEQYF. CDR3 coding DNA: TGTGCCAGCAGCTGGGGGACAGGGACTAGCTACGAGCAGTACTTC.

On this clone: In this CDR3 the conserved last residue, phenylalanine or tryptophan, is missing, so a read error is likely. The limits of the CDR3 on the DNA are not certain, so only TCRdb's listed CDR3 is given. Other DNA sequences of this sample code for an identical CDR3. The chain recombines TRBV20-1 with TRBJ2-7; the DNA was not used to check the table's D call, TRBD2. Germline CDR1 and CDR2: DFQATT and SNEGSKA (reference sequence). The CDR3 is 11 residues long, ends included. The CDR3 loop is CSARWGGASVD.

This clone was seen once. The chain is built from TRBV15 and TRBJ1-1; no definite D call. Germline lookup yields CDR1 LNHNV and CDR2 YYDKDF (reference sequence). Trimming cost V 0 bases and J 0 bases, with 11 bases left between them. The length of the CDR3 is 16 residues. CDR3 in DNA: TGTGCCACCAGCAGAGATCGTCCCGTCATGAACACTGAAGCTTTCTTT. This sequence encodes CATSRDRPVMNTEAFF. Together with reference TRBV15 and TRBJ1-1, the CDR3 gives the full variable domain: DAMVIQNPRYQVTQFGKPVTLSCSQTLNHNVMYWYQQKSSQAPKLLFHYYDKDFNNEADTPDNFQSRRPNTSFCFLDIRSPGLGDTAMYLCATSRDRPVMNTEAFFGQGTRLTVV.

This sequence joins TRBV7-7 and TRBJ2-5; D gene ambiguous. The CDR3 contains 14 residues. The germline CDR1 and CDR2 sequences are SSHAT and FNYEAQ (reference sequence). V was shortened by 3 bases and J by 1 base, with 9 bases between the two germline ends. The CDR3 is CASSLSRAQETQYF. CDR3 DNA sequence: TGTGCCAGCAGCTTGAGCCGGGCCCAAGAGACCCAGTACTTC.

The chain joins TRBV6-1 to TRBJ2-7; D is ambiguous. The CDR3 is 13 amino acids. Germline assignment: CDR1 MNHNS and CDR2 SASEGT. Trimming shortened V by 8 bases and J by 0 bases, and 11 bases separated the two germline ends. For the CDR3, the DNA is TGTGCCAGCCTTGAAGTTGTCTCCTACGAGCAGTACTTC. It is translated as CASLEVVSYEQYF.

This clone was detected a few times. The V call is TRBV5-4, the J call TRBJ1-4; 9 bases line up with TRBD1. J gave up 8 bases and V 4 bases, and 3 bases lay outside the gene matches. This CDR3 has 13 residues. In germline, CDR1 is SGHNT, CDR2 YYREEE (reference sequence). The CDR3 nucleotides read TGTGCCAGCAGCGGCGACAGGGGGGAAAAACTGTTTTTT. Protein: CASSGDRGEKLFF.

The V gene is TRBV4-1, the J gene TRBJ2-5; perhaps TRBD1 as D (6 bases). Trimming took 1 base from V and 5 from J, leaving 20 bases between them. Per the germline V gene, CDR1 is MGHRA and CDR2 is YSYEKL. The CDR3 is 17 amino acids. CDR3: CASSQVGGRGASETQYF. The CDR3 bases are TGCGCCAGCAGCCAAGTAGGGGGTCGGGGAGCCTCGGAGACCCAGTACTTC.

This chain joins TRBV11-2 and TRBJ2-5, with D unresolved. The CDR3 runs 14 residues. The V gene's germline CDR1 is SGHAT and CDR2 FQNNGV. Deletions cut 2 bases from V and 3 bases from J, with 10 bases between. The CDR3 protein is CASSLMAVEETQYF. The CDR3 bases are TGTGCCAGCAGCTTAATGGCGGTGGAAGAGACCCAGTACTTC.

The gene calls are TRBV11-2 and TRBJ2-1; D gene uncertain. The V gene's germline CDR1 is SGHAT and CDR2 FQNNGV. The length of the CDR3 is 14 residues. V was clipped by 6 bases and J by 1 base, with 10 bases between them. CDR3 in amino acids: CASSILLSYNEQFF. The CDR3 coding sequence is TGTGCCAGCAGTATACTCCTTTCCTACAATGAGCAGTTCTTC.

This chain connects TRBV5-6 to TRBJ1-1; D not certain. The germline V gene encodes CDR1 SGHDT and CDR2 YYEEEE. This CDR3 is 15 amino acids long. V was pared by 2 bases and J by 6 bases, with 17 bases between. CDR3 nucleotide sequence: TGTGCCAGCAGCTTCTTTCGGAACGGCTGGGCTGAAGCTTTCTTT. This translates into CASSFFRNGWAEAFF. Combining the CDR3 with reference TRBV5-6 and TRBJ1-1 gives the whole variable domain DAGVTQSPTHLIKTRGQQVTLRCSPKSGHDTVSWYQQALGQGPQFIFQYYEEEERQRGNFPDRFSGHQFPNYSSELNVNALLLGDSALYLCASSFFRNGWAEAFFGQGTRLTVV.

CDR3 amino acids: CASRRTRGHEKLFF. CDR3 sequence (DNA): TGTGCCAGCAGGAGGACACGGGGGCATGAAAAACTGTTTTTT. The V call is TRBV11-2, the J call TRBJ1-4, with D possibly being TRBD1 (6 bases). This CDR3 comprises 14 residues. Trimming removed 6 bases at V and 6 bases at J, with 14 bases between. Germline V CDR1 and CDR2: SGHAT, FQNNGV.

The rearrangement joins TRBV7-3 to TRBJ1-1; D not certain. Per the germline V gene, CDR1 is SGHTA and CDR2 is FQGTGA. The CDR3 length is 13 residues. Trimming removed 5 bases at V and 5 bases at J, with 12 bases between. CDR3 protein: CASSQVPLTEAFF. In nucleotides, the CDR3 is TGTGCCAGCAGCCAAGTTCCATTAACTGAAGCTTTCTTT.

The V and J genes are TRBV28 and TRBJ2-7; 10 bases map to TRBD1. This CDR3 region has 17 residues. Germline V CDR1 and CDR2: MDHEN, SYDVKM. V shed 10 bases, J shed 4 bases, and the junction held 19 bases outside the gene matches. DNA for the CDR3: TGTGCCACCTCCGGGATCCTCTGGGACAGGGGTGGGTACGAGCAGTACTTC. Translation gives CATSGILWDRGGYEQYF. Full variable domain (missing parts from reference TRBV28 and TRBJ2-7): DVKVTQSSRYLVKRTGEKVFLECVQDMDHENMFWYRQDPGLGLRLIYFSYDVKMKEKGDIPEGYSVSREKKERFSLILESASTNQTSMYLCATSGILWDRGGYEQYFGPGTRLTVT.

This chain joins TRBV10-1 and TRBJ2-2, with 8 bases lining up with TRBD1. With 6 bases clipped from V and 9 bases from J, the junction kept 24 bases outside the gene matches. This CDR3 region has 19 residues. Germline CDR1 and CDR2: WNHNN and SYGVQD (reference sequence). CDR3 DNA sequence: TGCGCCAGCAGGGGACAGGCGGACGTGGGCCCCACAGGGGGGTGGGAGCTGTTTTTT. Encoded protein: CASRGQADVGPTGGWELFF.

This sequence joins TRBV9 and TRBJ2-6; D possibly uses TRBD1 or TRBD2 (5 bases each). This CDR3 is 16 amino acids long. Germline loops: CDR1 SGDLS, CDR2 YYNGEE. V was shortened by 4 bases and J by 2 bases, with 13 bases between the two germline ends. The CDR3 bases are TGTGCCAGCAGCCCCCGGGACGTCCCTGGGGCCAACGTCCTGACTTTC. It encodes CASSPRDVPGANVLTF. Full variable domain (outside the CDR3, taken from reference TRBV9 and TRBJ2-6): DSGVTQTPKHLITATGQRVTLRCSPRSGDLSVYWYQQSLDQGLQFLIQYYNGEERAKGNILERFSAQQFPDLHSELNLSSLELGDSALYFCASSPRDVPGANVLTFGAGSRLTVL.

In its sample, this clone was seen once. The chain couples TRBV4-1 to TRBJ1-3, with a possible D match to TRBD1 (5 bases). The CDR3 totals 18 residues. Germline V gives CDR1 MGHRA, CDR2 YSYEKL. The V end lost 1 base, the J end lost 0 bases, and 16 bases lay between the germline ends. For the CDR3, the DNA is TGCGCCAGCAGCCAAGGACGGGCGGGACCGCGCTCTGGAAACACCATATATTTT. It encodes CASSQGRAGPRSGNTIYF.

The CDR3 here is CASSEADLYGYTF. CDR3 sequence (DNA): TGTGCCAGCAGTGAAGCGGACCTATATGGCTACACCTTC. V is TRBV6-1 and J is TRBJ1-2; D remains ambiguous. Germline CDR1 is MNHNS and CDR2 is SASEGT. The ends were cut back, 0 bases at V and 5 bases at J, with 7 bases in the middle. This CDR3 spans 13 amino acids.

This CDR3 is CASSLGPGAGYEQYF. The CDR3 DNA follows: TGTGCCAGCAGCTTGGGGCCAGGAGCCGGCTACGAGCAGTACTTC. This chain connects TRBV5-4 to TRBJ2-7; the D is unclear. V dropped 0 bases and J dropped 3 bases, with 13 bases sitting between them. This CDR3 spans 15 amino acids. The germline V gene has CDR1 SGHNT and CDR2 YYREEE (reference sequence). The entire variable domain, with the rest obtained from reference TRBV5-4 and TRBJ2-7, is as follows: ETGVTQSPTHLIKTRGQQVTLRCSSQSGHNTVSWYQQALGQGPQFIFQYYREEENGRGNFPPRFSGLQFPNYSSELNVNALELDDSALYLCASSLGPGAGYEQYFGPGTRLTVT.

V gene TRBV5-4 combines with J gene TRBJ2-2, with 9 positions matching TRBD2. The junction had 4 bases not matched to a gene; V was cut back by 2 bases and J by 5 bases. The length of the CDR3 is 15 residues. Germline loops: CDR1 SGHNT, CDR2 YYREEE (reference sequence). The CDR3 DNA is TGTGCCAGCAGCTTTAGCGGGAGCATAACCGGGGAGCTGTTTTTT. Amino acid sequence: CASSFSGSITGELFF. Full variable domain (missing parts from reference TRBV5-4 and TRBJ2-2): ETGVTQSPTHLIKTRGQQVTLRCSSQSGHNTVSWYQQALGQGPQFIFQYYREEENGRGNFPPRFSGLQFPNYSSELNVNALELDDSALYLCASSFSGSITGELFFGEGSRLTVL.

V usage is TRBV5-1 and J usage is TRBJ2-3, with unresolved D. The CDR3 runs to 13 residues. Germline V gene lookup returns CDR1 SGHRS and CDR2 YFSETQ. V lost 1 base, J lost 5 bases, and 8 bases lay in between. The chain's CDR3 is CASSLIGQDTQYF. CDR3 DNA: TGCGCCAGCAGCTTGATCGGGCAAGATACGCAGTATTTT.

The chain is built from TRBV27 and TRBJ1-5; TRBD1 aligns across 7 bases. Trimming cost V 6 bases and J 0 bases; bases outside gene matches: 11. Germline CDR1 MNHEY, CDR2 SMNVEV (reference sequence). CDR3 length equals 17 residues. The DNA of the CDR3 is TGTGCCAGCAGGGATACCCAGGGGGGCTATAGCAATCAGCCCCAGCATTTT. It specifies CASRDTQGGYSNQPQHF.

This chain links TRBV6-6 with TRBJ2-1; maybe TRBD2 (6 bases). CDR1 is MNHNY and CDR2 is SVGAGI in the germline V gene (reference sequence). This CDR3 contains 15 residues. The germline V and J ends were trimmed by 1 base and 0 bases, with 7 bases remaining between them. DNA of the CDR3: TGTGCCAGCAGTTACTTTAGCGGCTCCTACAATGAGCAGTTCTTC. Translation: CASSYFSGSYNEQFF.